This T cell receptor beta chain was identified during a study of OX40 agonist ivuxolimab in advanced cancers. Study findings and constraints: More expanded clones were found, on average, in CD8+ than in CD4+ T cells.

The data were produced by immunoSEQ multiplex PCR, yet TCRdb's version contains in-frame clones alone and is incomplete. The profile shows some 83,000 clones, under 95% of them singletons. For this clone: The antigen is not known.

This sample comprised CD4+ or CD8+ T cells sorted from blood, obtained in a trial of the OX40 agonist ivuxolimab. The TCR sequence derives from an adult with an advanced solid tumor such as melanoma, head and neck, liver or kidney cancer.

The DNA of the CDR3 is TGTGCCAGCAGTTTATTTTCCGGGACAAGCAATCAGCCCCAGCATTTT. Amino acids: CASSLFSGTSNQPQHF. V gene TRBV28 combines with J gene TRBJ1-5; a possible D gene is TRBD1 (6 bases). Between the trimmed V and J ends, which lost 1 base and 1 base, there was a span of 11 bases. The CDR3 length is 16 residues. CDR1 and CDR2 from the germline V gene are MDHEN and SYDVKM.